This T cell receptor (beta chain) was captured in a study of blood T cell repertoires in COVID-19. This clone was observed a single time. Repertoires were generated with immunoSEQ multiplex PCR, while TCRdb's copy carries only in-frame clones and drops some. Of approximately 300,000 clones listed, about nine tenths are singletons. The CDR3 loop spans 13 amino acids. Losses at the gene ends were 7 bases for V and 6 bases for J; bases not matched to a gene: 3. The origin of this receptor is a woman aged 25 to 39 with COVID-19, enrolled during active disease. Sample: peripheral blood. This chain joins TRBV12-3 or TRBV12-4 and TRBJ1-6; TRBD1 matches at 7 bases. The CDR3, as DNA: TGTGCCAGCACCCGGGACAGTAATTCACCCCTCCACTTT. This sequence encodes CASTRDSNSPLHF.